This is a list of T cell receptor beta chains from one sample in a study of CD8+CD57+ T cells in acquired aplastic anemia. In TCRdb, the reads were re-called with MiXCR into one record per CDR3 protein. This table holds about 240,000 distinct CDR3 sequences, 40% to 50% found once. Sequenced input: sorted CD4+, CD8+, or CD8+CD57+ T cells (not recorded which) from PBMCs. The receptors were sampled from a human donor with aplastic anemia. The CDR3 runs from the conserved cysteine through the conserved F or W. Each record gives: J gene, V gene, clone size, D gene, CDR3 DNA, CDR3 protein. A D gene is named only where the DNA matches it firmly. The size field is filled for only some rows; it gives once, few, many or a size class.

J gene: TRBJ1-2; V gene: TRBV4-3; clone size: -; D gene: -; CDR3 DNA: TGCGCCGGCAGCCAAGTCCTCAGGGACACGGGGAACTATGGCTACACCTTC; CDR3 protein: CAGSQVLRDTGNYGYTF
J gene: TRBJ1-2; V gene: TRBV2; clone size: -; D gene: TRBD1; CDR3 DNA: TGTGCCAGCAGTCCCGACAGGGGAAGAGGCTACACCTTC; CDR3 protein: CASSPDRGRGYTF
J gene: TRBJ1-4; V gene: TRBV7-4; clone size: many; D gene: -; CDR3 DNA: TGTGCCAGCAGCCCTGACAACCGGAATGAAAAACTGTTTTTT; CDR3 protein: CASSPDNRNEKLFF
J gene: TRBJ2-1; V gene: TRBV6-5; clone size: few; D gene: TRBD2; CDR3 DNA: TGTGCCAGCAGTCATACTAGCGGGACTACCGCCTCCTACAATGAGCAGTTCTTC; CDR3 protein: CASSHTSGTTASYNEQFF
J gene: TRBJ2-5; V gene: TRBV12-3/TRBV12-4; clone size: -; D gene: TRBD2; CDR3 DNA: TGTGCCAGCAGTACGGGGGGAGACCAAGAGACCCAGTACTTC; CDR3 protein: CASSTGGDQETQYF
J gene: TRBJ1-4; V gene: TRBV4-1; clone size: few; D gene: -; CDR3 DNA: TGCGCCAGCAGCCATTCCCGGCTAGGGAACGAAAAACTGTTTTTT; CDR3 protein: CASSHSRLGNEKLFF
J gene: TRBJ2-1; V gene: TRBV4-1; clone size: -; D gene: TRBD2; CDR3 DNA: TGCGCCAGCAGCCAAGTTGCTGCGGGGGGGCCTATGGATGAGCAGTTCTTC; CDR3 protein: CASSQVAAGGPMDEQFF
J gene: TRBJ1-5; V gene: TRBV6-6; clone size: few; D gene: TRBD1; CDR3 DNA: TGTGCCAGCAGGAGGGACAGTAGAGAACTTAGCAATCAGCCCCAGCATTTT; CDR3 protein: CASRRDSRELSNQPQHF
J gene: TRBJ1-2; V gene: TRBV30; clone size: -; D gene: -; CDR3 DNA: TGTGCCTGGAGTGTACCCCAGGGGAACTATGGCTACACCTTC; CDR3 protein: CAWSVPQGNYGYTF
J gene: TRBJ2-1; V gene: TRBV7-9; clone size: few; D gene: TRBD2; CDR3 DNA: TGTGCCAGCAGCTTTTTAGCGGGGGAGCAGTTCTTC; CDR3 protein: CASSFLAGEQFF
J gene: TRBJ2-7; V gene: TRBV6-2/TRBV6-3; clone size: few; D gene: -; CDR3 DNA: TGTGCCAGCAGTTGGCTAGGTTCCTACGAGCAGTACTTC; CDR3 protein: CASSWLGSYEQYF
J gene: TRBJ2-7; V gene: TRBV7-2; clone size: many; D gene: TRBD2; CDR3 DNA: TGTGCCAGCAGCTTCGACGGGGGGTCCTACGAGCAGTACTTC; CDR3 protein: CASSFDGGSYEQYF
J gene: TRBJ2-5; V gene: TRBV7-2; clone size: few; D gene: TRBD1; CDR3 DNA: TGTGCCAGCAGCTTAGACAGGGGCCGAGAGACCCAGTACTTC; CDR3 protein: CASSLDRGRETQYF
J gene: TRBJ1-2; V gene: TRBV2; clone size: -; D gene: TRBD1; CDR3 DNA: TGTGCCAGCAGTTACTCGCCGGGACAGGGTGGCTACACCTTC; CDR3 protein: CASSYSPGQGGYTF
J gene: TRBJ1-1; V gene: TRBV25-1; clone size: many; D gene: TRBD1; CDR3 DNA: TGTGCCAGCTGTCGGCCCCCCCGGGACAGGGTTCGAGCTTTCTTT; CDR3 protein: CASCRPPRDRVRAFF
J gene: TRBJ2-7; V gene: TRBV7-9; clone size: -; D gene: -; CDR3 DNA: TGTGCCAGCAGCTTAATGGTGGGGCTGTACGAGCAGTACTTC; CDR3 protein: CASSLMVGLYEQYF
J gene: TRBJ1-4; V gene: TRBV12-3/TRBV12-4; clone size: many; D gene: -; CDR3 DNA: TGTGCCAGCAGTTTTGGGGTAGGAACTAATGAAAAACTGTTTTTT; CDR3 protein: CASSFGVGTNEKLFF
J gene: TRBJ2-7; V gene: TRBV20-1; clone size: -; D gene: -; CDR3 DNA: TGCAGTGCTCTCCGGACAGACTCCTACGAGCAGTACTTC; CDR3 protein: CSALRTDSYEQYF
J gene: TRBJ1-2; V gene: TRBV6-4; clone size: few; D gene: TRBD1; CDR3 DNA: TGTGCCAGCAGCCCCGACAGGGCAGGGGGCTACACCTTC; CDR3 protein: CASSPDRAGGYTF
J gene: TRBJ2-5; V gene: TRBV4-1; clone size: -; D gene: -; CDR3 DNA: TGCGCCAGCAGCCAAGATCTGGGCTTGCAAGAGGCCCAGTACTTC; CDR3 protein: CASSQDLGLQEAQYF
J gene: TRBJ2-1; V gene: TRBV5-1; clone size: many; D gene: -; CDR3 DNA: TGCGCCAGCAGCTTAACAGGGTTTGATGAGCAGTTCTTC; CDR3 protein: CASSLTGFDEQFF
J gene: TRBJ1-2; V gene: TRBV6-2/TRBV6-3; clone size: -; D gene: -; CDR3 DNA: TGTGCCAGCAGGAACTTCTATGGCTACACCTTC; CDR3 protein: CASRNFYGYTF
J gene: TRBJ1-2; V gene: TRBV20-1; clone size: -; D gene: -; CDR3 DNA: TGCAGTGCTAGAGATGTGAGGACTGGCTACACCTTC; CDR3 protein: CSARDVRTGYTF
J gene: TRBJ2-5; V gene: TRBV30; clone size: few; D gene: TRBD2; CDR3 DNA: TGTGCCTGGAGCCTACGACTAGCGGGGGGGATTTGGCAAGAGACCCAGTACTTC; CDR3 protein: CAWSLRLAGGIWQETQYF
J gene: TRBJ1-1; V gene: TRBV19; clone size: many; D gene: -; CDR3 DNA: TGTGCCAGTAGCATTACGGGGGGCACTGAAGCTTTCTTT; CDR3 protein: CASSITGGTEAFF
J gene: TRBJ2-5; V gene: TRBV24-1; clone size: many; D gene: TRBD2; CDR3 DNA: TGTGCCACCAGTGACGAAGCGGGGGCTGAGACCCAGTACTTC; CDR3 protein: CATSDEAGAETQYF
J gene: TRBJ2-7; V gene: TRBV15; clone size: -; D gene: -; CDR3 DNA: TGTGCCACCAGCAGCGTTGAAGATCCCCGGGGGAGTCAATACGAGCAGTACTTC; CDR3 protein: CATSSVEDPRGSQYEQYF
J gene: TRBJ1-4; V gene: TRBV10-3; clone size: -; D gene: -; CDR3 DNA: TGTGCCATCAGCCATAGATTTGAGGGTCGTAATGAAAAACTGTTTTTT; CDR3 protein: CAISHRFEGRNEKLFF
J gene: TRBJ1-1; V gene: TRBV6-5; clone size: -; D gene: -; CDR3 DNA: TGTGCCAGCAGTTACTCCGACCCGACAACTGGGGGTGAAGCTTTCTTT; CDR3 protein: CASSYSDPTTGGEAFF
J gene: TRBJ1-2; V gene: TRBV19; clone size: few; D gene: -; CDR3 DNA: TGTGCCAGTAGTCGAGGCCAGGAATGGGTAGGAAATGGCTACACCTTC; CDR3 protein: CASSRGQEWVGNGYTF
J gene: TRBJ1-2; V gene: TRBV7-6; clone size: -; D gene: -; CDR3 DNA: TGTGCCAGCAGCGAAACGTATAACTATGGCTACACCTTC; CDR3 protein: CASSETYNYGYTF
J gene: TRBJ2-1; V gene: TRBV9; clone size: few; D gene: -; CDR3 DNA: TGTGCCAGCAGCGTAGATAGTAGGGAACTTGAGCAGTTCTTC; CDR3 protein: CASSVDSRELEQFF
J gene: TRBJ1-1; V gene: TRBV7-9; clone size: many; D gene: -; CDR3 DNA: TGTGCCAGCAGCTTTGACCCAATGACAGTAATGAACACTGAAGCTTTCTTT; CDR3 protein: CASSFDPMTVMNTEAFF
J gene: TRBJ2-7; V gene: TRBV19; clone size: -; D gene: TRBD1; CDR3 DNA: TGTGCCAGTGCCTCCGGGACAGGGCCTTACGAGCAGTACTTC; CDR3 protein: CASASGTGPYEQYF
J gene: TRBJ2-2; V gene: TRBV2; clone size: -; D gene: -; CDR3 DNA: TGTGCCAGCAGTGTGGGGGTAGGGAACACCGGGGAGCTGTTTTTT; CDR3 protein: CASSVGVGNTGELFF
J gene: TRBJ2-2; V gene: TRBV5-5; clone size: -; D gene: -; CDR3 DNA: TGTGCCAGCCGAGGGGAAAGGGGGGAGCTGTTTTTT; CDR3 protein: CASRGERGELFF